This passage covers 13 T cell receptor beta chains from one sample sequenced in a study of T cell changes during pregnancy in multiple sclerosis. Assay used: immunoSEQ multiplex PCR; TCRdb lists only in-frame clones, some missing. The sample holds roughly 30,000 clones, roughly 89% seen once. The sample in question was CD8+ T cells from peripheral blood mononuclear cells, obtained in the second trimester of pregnancy. These receptors were collected from a female donor with multiple sclerosis, enrolled in a pregnancy study.

J is TRBJ1-1 and V is TRBV27, with 7 bases that match TRBD1. Trimming cost V 5 bases and J 3 bases; bases outside gene matches: 9. The CDR3 runs 15 residues. Germline assignment: CDR1 MNHEY and CDR2 SMNVEV (reference sequence). The CDR3 DNA sequence: TGTGCCAGCAGTCCCCGACAGGGCTTAGACACTGAAGCTTTCTTT. This gives the protein CASSPRQGLDTEAFF.

The rearrangement links TRBV21-1 to TRBJ2-2; the D call TRBD1 from the table was never checked on the DNA. TRBV21-1 is assigned pseudogene status. The CDR3 runs 16 residues. The CDR3 coding sequence is TGTGCCAGCATGAGGTCTATGACAGCCGGCACCGGGGAGCTGTTTTTT. Amino acids: CASMRSMTAGTGELFF.

This sequence joins TRBV6-1 and TRBJ2-1; 7 positions match TRBD1. The germline V gene has CDR1 MNHNS and CDR2 SASEGT. Losses at the gene ends were 6 bases for V and 4 bases for J; bases not matched to a gene: 9. The CDR3 has 15 amino acids. The CDR3 DNA reads TGTGCCAGCAGGTTGGACAGGACCCCTTACAATGAGCAGTTCTTC. Translated, it gives CASRLDRTPYNEQFF.

The chain joins TRBV6-1 to TRBJ1-2; no definite D call. V lost 0 bases and J 6 bases, leaving 8 bases between the germline ends. Germline CDR1 and CDR2: MNHNS and SASEGT. This CDR3 comprises 13 residues. CDR3 protein: CASSEARGDGYTF. As DNA, the CDR3 is TGTGCCAGCAGTGAAGCCAGAGGTGATGGCTACACCTTC.

The gene calls are TRBV10-1 and TRBJ2-7; no clear D. The germline gives CDR1 WNHNN, CDR2 SYGVQD (reference sequence). The CDR3 sequence is 14 residues long. Trimming stripped 3 bases from V and 7 bases from J, with 16 bases between. CDR3 nucleotide sequence: TGCGCCAGCAGTGACGAGGTGGAGAGGAAAGAGCAGTACTTC. Amino acids: CASSDEVERKEQYF.

The genes are TRBV29-1 and TRBJ2-1; D uncertain. The CDR3 is made up of 10 amino acids. V was trimmed by 3 bases and J by 9 bases, leaving 6 bases between them. Germline CDR1 is SQVTM and CDR2 is ANQGSEA. The CDR3 spells CSVDSGEQFF. CDR3 nucleotides: TGCAGCGTTGATTCCGGTGAGCAGTTCTTC.

The rearrangement uses TRBV9 and TRBJ1-1; perhaps TRBD1 as D (5 bases). Germline CDR1 reads SGDLS; CDR2 reads YYNGEE. The CDR3 contains 14 residues. The V end lost 0 bases, the J end lost 4 bases, and 10 bases lay between the germline ends. The CDR3 sequence: CASSVGPGGTEAFF. As DNA, the CDR3 is TGTGCCAGCAGCGTAGGTCCCGGGGGCACTGAAGCTTTCTTT.

V usage is TRBV5-4 and J usage is TRBJ2-3; D not resolved. Per germline, CDR1 SGHNT and CDR2 YYREEE (reference sequence). V was shortened by 1 base and J by 4 bases, with 4 bases between the two germline ends. This CDR3 comprises 12 residues. The CDR3 reads CASSLFADTQYF. CDR3 DNA sequence: TGTGCCAGCAGCTTGTTCGCAGATACGCAGTATTTT.

The V call is TRBV11-2, the J call TRBJ1-1; D gene uncertain. This CDR3 has 14 amino acids. CDR1 is SGHAT, CDR2 FQNNGV, per germline. The germline V and J ends were trimmed by 2 bases and 0 bases, with 7 bases remaining between them. CDR3 protein: CASSLNMVNTEAFF. CDR3 nucleotide sequence: TGTGCCAGCAGCTTAAACATGGTGAACACTGAAGCTTTCTTT.

The chain carries TRBV5-1 and TRBJ2-1, with a possible D match to TRBD2 (5 bases). This CDR3 comprises 14 residues. Looked up from germline, CDR1 is SGHRS and CDR2 is YFSETQ. Deletions cut 7 bases from V and 3 bases from J, with 14 bases between. The CDR3 here is CASGLVTNYNEQFF. Written as DNA, the CDR3 is TGCGCCAGCGGGCTGGTGACTAACTACAATGAGCAGTTCTTC. The variable domain in full, with the rest retrieved from reference TRBV5-1 and TRBJ2-1, is KAGVTQTPRYLIKTRGQQVTLSCSPISGHRSVSWYQQTPGQGLQFLFEYFSETQRNKGNFPGRFSGRQFSNSRSEMNVSTLELGDSALYLCASGLVTNYNEQFFGPGTRLTVL.

This chain joins TRBV6-5 and TRBJ1-2; D uncertain. CDR3 size: 13 residues. Germline-derived CDR1 and CDR2 are MNHEY and SVGAGI. V was trimmed by 3 bases and J by 2 bases, leaving 7 bases between them. The CDR3 DNA follows: TGTGCCAGCAGTTATGGGGAGAACTATGGCTACACCTTC. It codes for CASSYGENYGYTF.

V and J are TRBV27 and TRBJ1-1, with D tentatively TRBD1 (5 bases). The CDR3 sequence is 19 residues long. Germline loops: CDR1 MNHEY, CDR2 SMNVEV (reference sequence). The V gene lost 2 bases and the J gene lost 0 bases, with 22 bases spanning the gap. The CDR3 loop is CASSLERQHSPYLNTEAFF. The DNA of the CDR3 is TGTGCCAGCAGTTTAGAAAGACAGCACTCTCCCTACTTGAACACTGAAGCTTTCTTT.

The V and J genes are TRBV4-1 and TRBJ2-1; TRBD1 matches at 8 bases. Losses at the gene ends were 5 bases for V and 12 bases for J; bases not matched to a gene: 6. This CDR3 comprises 12 residues. Germline CDR1 reads MGHRA; CDR2 reads YSYEKL. CDR3 DNA: TGCGCCAGCAGCTCGGGACAGGACGCGCAGTTCTTC. Translated: CASSSGQDAQFF.